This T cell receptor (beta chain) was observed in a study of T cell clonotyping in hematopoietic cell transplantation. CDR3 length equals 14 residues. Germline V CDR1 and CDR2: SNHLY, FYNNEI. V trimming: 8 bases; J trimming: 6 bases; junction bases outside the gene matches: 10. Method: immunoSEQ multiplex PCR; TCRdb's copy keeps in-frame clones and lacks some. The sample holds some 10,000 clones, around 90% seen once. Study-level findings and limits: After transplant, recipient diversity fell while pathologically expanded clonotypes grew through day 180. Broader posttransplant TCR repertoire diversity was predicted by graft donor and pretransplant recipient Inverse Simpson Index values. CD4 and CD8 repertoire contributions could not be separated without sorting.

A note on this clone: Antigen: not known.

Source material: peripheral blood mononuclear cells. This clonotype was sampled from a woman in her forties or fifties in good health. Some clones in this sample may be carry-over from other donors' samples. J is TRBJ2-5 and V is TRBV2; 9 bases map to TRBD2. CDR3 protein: CASSSGALGKTQYF. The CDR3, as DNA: TGTGCCAGCTCTAGCGGGGCCTTGGGGAAGACCCAGTACTTC.